A selection of T cell receptor beta chains follows, all from one sample in a study of shared clonotypes between healthy human individuals. Assay: immunoSEQ multiplex PCR; the TCRdb copy retains only in-frame clones and omits some. Of under 600,000 clones in the sample, more than 95% are singletons; the top ten hold about 0.057%. The sequenced sample consisted of naive CD4+ T cells sorted from blood. The receptors come from a woman aged 30 to 39 in good health. The CDR3 runs from the conserved cysteine through the conserved F or W. Fields, in order: D gene, V gene, CDR3 length, clone size, J gene, CDR3 DNA, CDR3 protein. D genes are given only for firm matches. Clone size, where shown, is once, few, many, or a class for clones that have expanded.

D: TRBD2
V: TRBV28
length: 18
size: -
J: TRBJ2-3
DNA: TGTGCCAGCAAGAGCGGGGCTAGTTTTTTCGTACTAACGGATACGCAGTATTTT
CDR3: CASKSGASFFVLTDTQYF

D: TRBD1
V: TRBV19
length: 16
size: -
J: TRBJ2-6
DNA: TGTGCCAGTAGTAGACAGGGGGCAACTGGGGCCAACGTCCTGACTTTC
CDR3: CASSRQGATGANVLTF

D: -
V: TRBV6-4
length: 15
size: -
J: TRBJ1-6
DNA: TGTGCCAGCAGTTTGTTACAGGGAGGAAATTCACCCCTCCACTTT
CDR3: CASSLLQGGNSPLHF

D: TRBD2
V: TRBV19
length: 15
size: -
J: TRBJ2-7
DNA: TGTGCCAGTATGCCCTTGGCGGGAGGGCCGCGGGAGCAGTACTTC
CDR3: CASMPLAGGPREQYF

D: TRBD1
V: TRBV6-1
length: 14
size: -
J: TRBJ2-5
DNA: TGTGCCAGCAGGGCGGACAGGGGTTCTGAGACCCAGTACTTC
CDR3: CASRADRGSETQYF

D: -
V: TRBV4-2
length: 15
size: -
J: TRBJ2-2
DNA: TGTGCCAGCAGCCCAGAGGCTAGCGAGGGCGGGGAGCTGTTTTTT
CDR3: CASSPEASEGGELFF

D: -
V: TRBV6-1
length: 11
size: -
J: TRBJ1-5
DNA: TGTGCCAGCCGGGGCAATCAGCCCCAGCATTTT
CDR3: CASRGNQPQHF

D: -
V: TRBV28
length: 15
size: -
J: TRBJ1-4
DNA: TGTGCCAGCAGTCGATATGAAGGAGGGGGAGAAAAACTGTTTTTT
CDR3: CASSRYEGGGEKLFF

D: -
V: TRBV18
length: 16
size: -
J: TRBJ2-3
DNA: TGTGCCAGCTCACCACCGACAGCAGGGGGCACAGATACGCAGTATTTT
CDR3: CASSPPTAGGTDTQYF

D: -
V: TRBV7-3
length: 11
size: few
J: TRBJ2-3
DNA: TGTGCCAGCAGCTCCACAGATACGCAGTATTTT
CDR3: CASSSTDTQYF

D: TRBD2
V: TRBV7-2
length: 17
size: -
J: TRBJ2-1
DNA: TGTGCCAGCAGCTTAGAAGTTGGGAGCGGGAGGCCGAATGAGCAGTTCTTC
CDR3: CASSLEVGSGRPNEQFF

D: -
V: TRBV5-1
length: 14
size: -
J: TRBJ2-5
DNA: TGCGCCAGCAGCTTTGTAGGGAAATTGGAGACCCAGTACTTC
CDR3: CASSFVGKLETQYF

D: -
V: TRBV5-4
length: 16
size: -
J: TRBJ1-3
DNA: TGTGCCAGCAGCCCTGGGGGCAGGGCCATTGGAAACACCATATATTTT
CDR3: CASSPGGRAIGNTIYF

D: TRBD1
V: TRBV4-1
length: 16
size: -
J: TRBJ2-2
DNA: TGCGCCAGCAGCCAACGGGACAGGGGGGTATTGGGGGAGCTGTTTTTT
CDR3: CASSQRDRGVLGELFF

D: -
V: TRBV7-9
length: 13
size: -
J: TRBJ2-3
DNA: TGTGCCAGCAGCTTAGCCCGGGTAAATACGCAGTATTTT
CDR3: CASSLARVNTQYF

D: TRBD2
V: TRBV30
length: 15
size: -
J: TRBJ2-3
DNA: TGTGCCTGGAAGAGACTAGCGGTGATGACAGATACGCAGTATTTT
CDR3: CAWKRLAVMTDTQYF

D: TRBD2
V: TRBV5-1
length: 14
size: -
J: TRBJ2-7
DNA: TGCGCCAGCAGCTTGGCGTCGGCGGGAGGCGAGCAGTACTTC
CDR3: CASSLASAGGEQYF

D: -
V: TRBV5-4
length: 14
size: -
J: TRBJ2-2
DNA: TGTGCCAGCAGCCGCACAGGGATCACCGGGGAGCTGTTTTTT
CDR3: CASSRTGITGELFF

D: -
V: TRBV5-6
length: 13
size: -
J: TRBJ2-7
DNA: TGTGCCAGCAGCTGGGGACAATTCTACGAGCAGTACTTC
CDR3: CASSWGQFYEQYF